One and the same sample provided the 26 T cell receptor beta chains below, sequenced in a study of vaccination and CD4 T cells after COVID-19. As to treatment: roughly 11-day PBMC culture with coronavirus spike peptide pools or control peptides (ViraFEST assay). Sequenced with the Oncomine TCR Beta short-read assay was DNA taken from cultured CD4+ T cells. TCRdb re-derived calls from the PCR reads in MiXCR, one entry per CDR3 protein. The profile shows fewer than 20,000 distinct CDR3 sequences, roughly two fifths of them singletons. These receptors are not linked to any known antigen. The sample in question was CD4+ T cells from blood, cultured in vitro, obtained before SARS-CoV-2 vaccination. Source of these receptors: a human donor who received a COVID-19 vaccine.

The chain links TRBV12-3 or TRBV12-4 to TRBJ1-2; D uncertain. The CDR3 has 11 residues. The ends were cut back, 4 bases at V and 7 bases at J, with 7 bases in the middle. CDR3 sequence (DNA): TGTGCCAGCAGTTATTGGGCTGGCTACACCTTC. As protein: CASSYWAGYTF.

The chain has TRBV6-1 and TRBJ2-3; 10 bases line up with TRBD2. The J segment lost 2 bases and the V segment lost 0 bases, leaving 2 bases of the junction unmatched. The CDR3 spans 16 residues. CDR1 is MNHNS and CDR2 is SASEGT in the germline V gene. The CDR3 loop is CASSEALAGHTDTQYF. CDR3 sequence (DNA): TGTGCCAGCAGTGAAGCACTAGCGGGGCACACAGATACGCAGTATTTT.

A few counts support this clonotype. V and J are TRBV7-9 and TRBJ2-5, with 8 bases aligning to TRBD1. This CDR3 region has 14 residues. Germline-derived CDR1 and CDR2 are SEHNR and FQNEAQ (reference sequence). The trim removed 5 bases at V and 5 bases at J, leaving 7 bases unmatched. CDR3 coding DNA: TGTGCCAGCAGCCCTAGGACAGGGCCGGAGACCCAGTACTTC. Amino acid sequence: CASSPRTGPETQYF.

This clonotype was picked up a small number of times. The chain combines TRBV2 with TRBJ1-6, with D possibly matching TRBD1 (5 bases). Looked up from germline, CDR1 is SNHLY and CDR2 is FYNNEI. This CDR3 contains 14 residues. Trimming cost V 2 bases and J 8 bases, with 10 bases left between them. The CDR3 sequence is CASSEQGRDSPLHF. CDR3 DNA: TGTGCCAGCAGTGAACAGGGAAGGGATTCACCCCTCCACTTT.

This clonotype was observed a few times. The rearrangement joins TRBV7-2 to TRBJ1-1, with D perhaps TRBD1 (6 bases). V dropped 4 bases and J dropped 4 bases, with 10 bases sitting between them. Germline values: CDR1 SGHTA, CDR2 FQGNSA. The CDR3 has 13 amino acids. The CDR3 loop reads CASSSTGFTEAFF. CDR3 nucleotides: TGTGCCAGCAGCTCTACAGGGTTCACTGAAGCTTTCTTT. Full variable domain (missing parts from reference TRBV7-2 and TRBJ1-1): GAGVSQSPSNKVTEKGKDVELRCDPISGHTALYWYRQSLGQGLEFLIYFQGNSAPDKSGLPSDRFSAERTGGSVSTLTIQRTQQEDSAVYLCASSSTGFTEAFFGQGTRLTVV.

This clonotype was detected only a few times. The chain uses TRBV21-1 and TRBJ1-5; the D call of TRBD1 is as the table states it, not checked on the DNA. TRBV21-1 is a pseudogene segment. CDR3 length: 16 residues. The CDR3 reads CASSKNKGDDDQPQHF. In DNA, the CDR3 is TGTGCCAGCAGCAAAAATAAGGGGGACGACGATCAGCCCCAGCATTTT.

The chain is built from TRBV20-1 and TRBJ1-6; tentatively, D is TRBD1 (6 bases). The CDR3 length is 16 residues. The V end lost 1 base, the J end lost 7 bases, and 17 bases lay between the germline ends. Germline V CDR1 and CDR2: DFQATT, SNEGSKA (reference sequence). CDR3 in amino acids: CSARAPSEGGNSPLHF. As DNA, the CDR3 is TGCAGTGCTAGAGCGCCCTCAGAGGGGGGAAATTCACCCCTCCACTTT.

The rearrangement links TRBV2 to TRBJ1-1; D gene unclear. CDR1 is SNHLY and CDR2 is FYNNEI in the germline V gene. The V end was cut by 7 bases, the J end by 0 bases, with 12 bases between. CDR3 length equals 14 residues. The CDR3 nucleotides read TGTGCCAGCATAGAGACGGAATTGAACACTGAAGCTTTCTTT. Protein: CASIETELNTEAFF.

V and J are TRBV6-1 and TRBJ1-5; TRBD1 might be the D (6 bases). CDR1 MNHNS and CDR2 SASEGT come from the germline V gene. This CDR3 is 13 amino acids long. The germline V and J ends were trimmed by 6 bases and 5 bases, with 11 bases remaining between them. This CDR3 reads CASRRGKDQPQHF. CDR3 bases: TGTGCCAGCAGGAGGGGGAAAGATCAGCCCCAGCATTTT.

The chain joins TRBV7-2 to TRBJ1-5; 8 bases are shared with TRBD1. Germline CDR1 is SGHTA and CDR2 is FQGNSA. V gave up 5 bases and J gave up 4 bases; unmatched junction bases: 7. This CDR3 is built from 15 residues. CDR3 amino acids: CASSPLGDRNQPQHF. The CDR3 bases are TGTGCCAGCAGCCCGCTTGGGGACAGGAATCAGCCCCAGCATTTT. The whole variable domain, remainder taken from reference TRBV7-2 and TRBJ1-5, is GAGVSQSPSNKVTEKGKDVELRCDPISGHTALYWYRQSLGQGLEFLIYFQGNSAPDKSGLPSDRFSAERTGGSVSTLTIQRTQQEDSAVYLCASSPLGDRNQPQHFGDGTRLSIL.

The CDR3 bases are TGTGCCAGCAGTGAAGTCCGATTGGATTGGGAGACCCAGTACTTC. As protein: CASSEVRLDWETQYF. The chain combines TRBV6-1 with TRBJ2-5; D remains ambiguous. V was pared by 1 base and J by 5 bases, with 14 bases between. From germline, CDR1 is MNHNS and CDR2 SASEGT. This CDR3 has 15 residues.

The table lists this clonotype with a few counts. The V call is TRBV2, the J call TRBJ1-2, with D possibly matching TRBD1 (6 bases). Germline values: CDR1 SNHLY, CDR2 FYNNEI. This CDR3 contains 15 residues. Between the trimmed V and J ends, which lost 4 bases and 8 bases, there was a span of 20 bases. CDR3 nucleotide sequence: TGTGCCAGCAGTGGTCAAAGGGACACCCCGAGGGGCTACACCTTC. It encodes CASSGQRDTPRGYTF.

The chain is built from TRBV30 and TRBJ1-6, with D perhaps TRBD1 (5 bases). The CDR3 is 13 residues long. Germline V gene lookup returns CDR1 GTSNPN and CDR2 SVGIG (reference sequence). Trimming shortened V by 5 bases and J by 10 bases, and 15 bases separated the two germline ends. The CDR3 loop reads CAWGDPARSPLHF. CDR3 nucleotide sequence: TGTGCCTGGGGGGACCCCGCACGATCACCCCTCCACTTT.

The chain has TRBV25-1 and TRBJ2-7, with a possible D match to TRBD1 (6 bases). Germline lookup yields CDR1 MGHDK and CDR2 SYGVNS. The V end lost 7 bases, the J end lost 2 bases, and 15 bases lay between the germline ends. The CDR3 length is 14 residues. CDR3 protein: CASTSGRGPYEQYF. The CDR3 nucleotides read TGTGCCAGCACATCCGGCAGGGGCCCCTACGAGCAGTACTTC.

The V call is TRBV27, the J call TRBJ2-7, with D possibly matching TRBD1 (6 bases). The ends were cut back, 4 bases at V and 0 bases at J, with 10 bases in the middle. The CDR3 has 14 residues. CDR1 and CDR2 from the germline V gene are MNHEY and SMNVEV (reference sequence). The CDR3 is CASSSDSISYEQYF. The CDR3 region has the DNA TGTGCCAGCAGTTCGGACAGCATCTCCTACGAGCAGTACTTC.

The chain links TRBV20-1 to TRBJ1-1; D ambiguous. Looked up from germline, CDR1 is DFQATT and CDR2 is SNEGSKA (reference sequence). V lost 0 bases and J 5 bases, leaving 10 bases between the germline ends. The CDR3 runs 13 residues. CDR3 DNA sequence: TGCAGTGCTAGAGAGGCGGCAGCTACTGAAGCTTTCTTT. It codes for CSAREAAATEAFF.

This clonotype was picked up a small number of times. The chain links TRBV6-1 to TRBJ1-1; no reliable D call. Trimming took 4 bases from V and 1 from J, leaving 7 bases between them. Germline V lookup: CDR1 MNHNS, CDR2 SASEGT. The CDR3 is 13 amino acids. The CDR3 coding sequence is TGTGCCAGCAGTGCTACAAGGAACACTGAAGCTTTCTTT. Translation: CASSATRNTEAFF.

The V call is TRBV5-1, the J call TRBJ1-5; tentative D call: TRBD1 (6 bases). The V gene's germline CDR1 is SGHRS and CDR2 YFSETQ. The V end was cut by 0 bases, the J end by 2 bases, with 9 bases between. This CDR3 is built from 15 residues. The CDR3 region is CASSLDGGGNQPQHF. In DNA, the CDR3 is TGCGCCAGCAGCTTGGATGGGGGCGGCAATCAGCCCCAGCATTTT.

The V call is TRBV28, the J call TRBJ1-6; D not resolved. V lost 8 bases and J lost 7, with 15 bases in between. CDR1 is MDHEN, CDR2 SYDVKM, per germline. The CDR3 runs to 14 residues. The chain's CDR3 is CASRTLEGNSPLHF. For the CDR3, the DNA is TGTGCCAGCCGCACCCTGGAGGGAAATTCACCCCTCCACTTT.

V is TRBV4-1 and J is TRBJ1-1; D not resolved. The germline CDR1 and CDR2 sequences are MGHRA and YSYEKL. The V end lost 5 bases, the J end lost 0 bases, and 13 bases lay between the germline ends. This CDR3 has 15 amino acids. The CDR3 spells CASSVSRSLNTEAFF. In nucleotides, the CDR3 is TGCGCCAGCAGCGTATCAAGGTCTCTGAACACTGAAGCTTTCTTT.

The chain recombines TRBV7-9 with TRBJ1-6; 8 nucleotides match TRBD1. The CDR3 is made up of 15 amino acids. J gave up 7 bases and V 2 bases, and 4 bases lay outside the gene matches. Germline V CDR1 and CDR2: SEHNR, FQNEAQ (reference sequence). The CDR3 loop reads CASSLKAGGNSPLHF. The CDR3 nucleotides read TGTGCCAGCAGCTTAAAGGCAGGGGGCAATTCACCCCTCCACTTT.

CDR3 nucleotides: TGTGCCAGCAGTGAGGACAGGGGATCCCTCCACTTT. Protein: CASSEDRGSLHF. The chain couples TRBV2 to TRBJ1-6; 9 positions match TRBD1. The trim removed 3 bases at V and 14 bases at J, leaving 2 bases unmatched. Germline CDR1 reads SNHLY; CDR2 reads FYNNEI. The CDR3 is 12 amino acids.

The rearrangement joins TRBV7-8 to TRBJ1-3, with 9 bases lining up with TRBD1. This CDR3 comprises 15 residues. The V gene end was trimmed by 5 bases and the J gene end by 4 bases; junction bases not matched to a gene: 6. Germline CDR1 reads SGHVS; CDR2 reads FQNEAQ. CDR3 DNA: TGTGCCAGCAGCGGGGACAGGGCGTCGGGAAACACCATATATTTT. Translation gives CASSGDRASGNTIYF.

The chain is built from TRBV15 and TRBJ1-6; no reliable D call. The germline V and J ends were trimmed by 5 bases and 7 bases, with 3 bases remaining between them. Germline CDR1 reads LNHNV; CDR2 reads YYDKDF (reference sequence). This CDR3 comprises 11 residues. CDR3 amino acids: CATSPNSPLHF. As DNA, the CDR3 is TGTGCCACCAGCCCCAATTCACCCCTCCACTTT.

The CDR3 here is CASSSLLRAINTEAFF. CDR3 in DNA: TGTGCCAGCAGCTCACTGTTACGGGCCATCAACACTGAAGCTTTCTTT. This chain joins TRBV7-7 and TRBJ1-1; D uncertain. The CDR3 covers 16 residues. V shed 4 bases and J shed 2 bases, with 17 bases lying between them. Looked up from germline, CDR1 is SSHAT and CDR2 is FNYEAQ (reference sequence).

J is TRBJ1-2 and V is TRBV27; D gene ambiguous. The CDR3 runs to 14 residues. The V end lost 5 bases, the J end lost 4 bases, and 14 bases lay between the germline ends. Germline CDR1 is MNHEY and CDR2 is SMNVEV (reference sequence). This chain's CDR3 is CASSLSNPIYGYTF. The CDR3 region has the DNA TGTGCCAGCAGTCTTTCAAACCCGATCTATGGCTACACCTTC.